What follows describes a single T cell receptor beta chain. Libraries were prepared by immunoSEQ multiplex PCR; TCRdb keeps only in-frame clonotypes and omits some of them. The table records around 77,000 clones, 85% to 90% of them present only once. These data come from a study of blood T cell repertoires in COVID-19. The CDR3 has 16 residues. The germline gives CDR1 LNHDA, CDR2 SQIVND (reference sequence). The ends lost 6 bases at V and 7 bases at J; junction bases unmatched: 10. The sequenced sample consisted of peripheral blood. This chain uses TRBV19 with TRBJ2-1, with 12 bases lining up with TRBD2. The source of this sequence is a man between 65 and 79 years old with active or convalescent COVID-19. The CDR3 sequence: CASRTGRTSGRNEQFF. Written as DNA, the CDR3 is TGTGCCAGTAGAACAGGTAGAACTAGCGGGAGGAATGAGCAGTTCTTC.